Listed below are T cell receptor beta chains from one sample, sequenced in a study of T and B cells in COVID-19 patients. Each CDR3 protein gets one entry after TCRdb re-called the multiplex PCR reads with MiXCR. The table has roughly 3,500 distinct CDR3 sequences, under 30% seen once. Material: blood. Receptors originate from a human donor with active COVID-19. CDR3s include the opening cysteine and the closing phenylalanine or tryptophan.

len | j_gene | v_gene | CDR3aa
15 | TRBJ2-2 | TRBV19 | CASSIGGRNTGELFF
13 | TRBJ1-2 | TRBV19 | CASSSDRARGYTF
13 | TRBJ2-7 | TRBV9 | CASSVGEPSEQYF
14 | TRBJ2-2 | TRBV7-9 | CASSLVADTGELFF
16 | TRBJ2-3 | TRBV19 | CASSIAKSFVGDTQYF
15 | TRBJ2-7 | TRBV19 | CASTTRQGSTYEQYF
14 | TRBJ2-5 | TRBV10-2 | CASSGQDPVETQYF
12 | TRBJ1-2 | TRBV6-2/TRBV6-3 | CASTGQGSGYTF
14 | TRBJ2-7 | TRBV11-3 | CASTLRGGAYEQYF
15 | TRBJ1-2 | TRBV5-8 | CASSPWQTAGYGYTF
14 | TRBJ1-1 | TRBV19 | CASSAQGRNTEAFF
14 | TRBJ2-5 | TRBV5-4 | CASSPEGFQETQYF
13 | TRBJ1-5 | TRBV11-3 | CASSLGGEQPQHF
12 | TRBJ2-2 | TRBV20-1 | CSVESNTGELFF
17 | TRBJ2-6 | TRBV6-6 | CASDGRGAGTGANVLTF
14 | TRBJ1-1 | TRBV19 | CASSGFGGDTEAFF
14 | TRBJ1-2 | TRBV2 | CASSEVGRIEGYTF
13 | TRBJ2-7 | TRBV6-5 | CASTRGPSGEQYF
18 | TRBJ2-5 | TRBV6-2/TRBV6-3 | CASSLIGTSGGYQETQYF
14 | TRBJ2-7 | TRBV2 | CASSDLSGGYEQYF
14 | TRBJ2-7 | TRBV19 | CASSLMTGGDEQYF
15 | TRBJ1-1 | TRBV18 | CASSPPAFGSTEAFF
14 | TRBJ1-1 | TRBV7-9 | CASSFEHARTEAFF
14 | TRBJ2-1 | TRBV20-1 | CSASPGDWDNEQFF
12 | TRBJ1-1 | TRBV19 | CASKGPGDTAFF
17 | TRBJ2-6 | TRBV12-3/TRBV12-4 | CASSRRHPSSGANVLTF
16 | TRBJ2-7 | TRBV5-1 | CASSSQGAGGPYEQYF
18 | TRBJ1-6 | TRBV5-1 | CASSFGPPGGSGNSPLHF
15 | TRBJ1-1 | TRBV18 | CASSPVPRGNTEAFF
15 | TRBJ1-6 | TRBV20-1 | CSARTGQGRNSPLHF
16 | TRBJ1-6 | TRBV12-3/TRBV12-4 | CASSPSPMGFNSPLHF
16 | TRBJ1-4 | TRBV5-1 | CASSSTVSATNEKLFF
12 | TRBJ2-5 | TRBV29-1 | CSAGTGVETQYF
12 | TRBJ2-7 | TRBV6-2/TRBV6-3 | CASSPGLYEQYF
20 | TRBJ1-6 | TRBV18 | CASSMYGLFRSSSYNSPLHF
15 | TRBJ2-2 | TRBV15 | CATSRGGGPTGELFF
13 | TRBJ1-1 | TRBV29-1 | CSVRTSPNTEAFF
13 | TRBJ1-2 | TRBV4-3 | CASSQKGDSGYTF
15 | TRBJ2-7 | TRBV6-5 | CASSSVGSLLYEQYF
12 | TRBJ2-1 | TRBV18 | CASDEGGNEQFF
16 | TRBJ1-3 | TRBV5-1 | CASSLDNRISGNTIYF
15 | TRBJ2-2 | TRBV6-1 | CASSEWGGVAGELFF
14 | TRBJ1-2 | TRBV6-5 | CASSPTGGPYGYTF
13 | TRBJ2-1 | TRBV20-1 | CSAREASYNEQFF
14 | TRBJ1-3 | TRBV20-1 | CSAPGTNSGNTIYF
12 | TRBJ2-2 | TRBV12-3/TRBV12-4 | CASSRNTGELFF
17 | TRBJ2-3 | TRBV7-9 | CASSPVWSGSSTDTQYF
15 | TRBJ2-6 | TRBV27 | CASSLTSSGANVLTF
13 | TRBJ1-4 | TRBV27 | CASPPREEEKLFF
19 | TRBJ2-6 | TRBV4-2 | CASSQSWDSSASGANVLTF
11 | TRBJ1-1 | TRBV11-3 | CASSLDTEAFF
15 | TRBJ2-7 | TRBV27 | CASSLGTSGGDEQYF
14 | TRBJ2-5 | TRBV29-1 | CSAAGTGGAKTQYF
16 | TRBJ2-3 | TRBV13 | CASSRGLAGGLDTQYF
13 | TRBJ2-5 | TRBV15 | CATSRIAGETQYF
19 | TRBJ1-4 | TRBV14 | CASSQAGQGFVSTNEKLFF
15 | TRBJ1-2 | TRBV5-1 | CASRPQMAGNYGYTF
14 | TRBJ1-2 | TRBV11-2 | CASSLDGPNYGYTF
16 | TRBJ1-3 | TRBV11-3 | CASSQGGRPTGNTIYF
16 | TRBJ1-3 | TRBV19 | CASSADGEYSGNTIYF